Included here is one TCR beta chain sequence, with context. What it recognizes is unknown. The entry originates in a study of PD-1 blockade in classical Hodgkin lymphoma. Findings and limits, study-wide: Reported baseline diversity: healthy donors highest, relapsed/refractory patients lowest. Newly diagnosed and completely responding patients shared comparable baseline diversity.

The CDR3 totals 15 residues. CDR1 and CDR2 from the germline V gene are LGHNA and YSLEER. Trimming at V came to 6 bases and at J to 5 bases, leaving 9 bases not matched to a gene. Every patient was affected by relapse after autologous stem cell transplantation, while exposure to brentuximab vedotin was not uniform. Best overall response was complete response, partial response or progressive disease in these relapsed/refractory classical Hodgkin lymphoma patients. Clones were sequenced by immunoSEQ multiplex PCR, and TCRdb holds only the in-frame ones, with some missing. The sample holds about 84,000 clones, around 90% seen once.

The rearrangement joins TRBV4-3 to TRBJ2-5; 10 nucleotides line up with TRBD2. This sample comprised peripheral blood mononuclear cells (PBMCs), obtained at baseline. The clonotype originates from a human donor with classical Hodgkin lymphoma. CDR3 protein: CASSGSGRAGETQYF. CDR3 bases: TGCGCCAGCAGTGGAAGCGGGAGGGCGGGGGAGACCCAGTACTTC.